Shown below are 7 T cell receptor beta chains from a single sample sequenced in a study of cytomegalovirus exposure and HLA in healthy donors. Some clones are missing from TCRdb's copy, which holds only in-frame ones; the method was immunoSEQ multiplex PCR. The sample comprises some 69,000 clones, roughly 95% of which are singletons, and 2% to 2.5% rests with the top ten. Source material: PBMCs. These TCRs come from a man aged 18 to 30 in good health and CMV-seronegative.

The chain joins TRBV2 to TRBJ1-2; no clear D gene. This CDR3 contains 13 residues. Germline loops: CDR1 SNHLY, CDR2 FYNNEI. V was shortened by 0 bases and J by 7 bases, with 9 bases between the two germline ends. In nucleotides, the CDR3 is TGTGCCAGCAGTGAAGCTGAGGTTGGTGGCTACACCTTC. It codes for CASSEAEVGGYTF.

This clone has only one observation. The genes are TRBV19 and TRBJ1-1, with 8 bases fitting TRBD1. The germline gives CDR1 LNHDA, CDR2 SQIVND (reference sequence). J lost 10 bases, V lost 3 bases, and 10 bases had no gene match. This CDR3 contains 14 residues. The DNA for the CDR3 is TGTGCCAGTAGTATTAAGTCCGGACAGGGCAGAGCTTTCTTT. Residues: CASSIKSGQGRAFF.

The chain couples TRBV11-3 to TRBJ2-1, with 14 bases matching TRBD2. The CDR3 is 16 residues long. Germline CDR1 and CDR2: SGHNT and YENEEA. With V trimmed by 1 base and J by 8 bases, 4 bases remained unmatched. In DNA form, the CDR3 reads TGTGCCAGCAGCTTAGGGACTAGCGGGAGGACCTATGAGCAGTTCTTC. Translation gives CASSLGTSGRTYEQFF.

J is TRBJ2-6 and V is TRBV19; 8 nucleotides align to TRBD1. V lost 2 bases to trimming and J lost 2 bases; unmatched junction nucleotides: 5. CDR3 size: 17 residues. Germline V gene sequence: CDR1 LNHDA, CDR2 SQIVND (reference sequence). CDR3 sequence: CASSIRDRGTGANVLTF. The CDR3 DNA reads as TGTGCCAGTAGTATACGAGACAGGGGCACTGGGGCCAACGTCCTGACTTTC.

The chain has TRBV6-5 and TRBJ1-2; D is ambiguous. V was shortened by 5 bases and J by 3 bases, with 10 bases between the two germline ends. Germline loops: CDR1 MNHEY, CDR2 SVGAGI. The CDR3 extends over 13 amino acids. CDR3: CASSKAGDYGYTF. The CDR3 DNA follows: TGTGCCAGCAGTAAGGCTGGAGACTATGGCTACACCTTC.

The chain combines TRBV4-1 with TRBJ2-7, with 7 bases matching TRBD2. After removal of 0 bases from V and 0 bases from J, the junction contained 5 bases not matched to a gene. Germline V CDR1 and CDR2: MGHRA, YSYEKL. The CDR3 extends over 16 amino acids. The CDR3 protein is CASSQEGLADSYEQYF. For the CDR3, the DNA is TGCGCCAGCAGCCAAGAGGGGCTAGCGGACTCCTACGAGCAGTACTTC.

This chain uses TRBV27 with TRBJ2-7, with TRBD2 identical over 10 bases. The CDR3 has 16 amino acids. V shed 4 bases and J 1 base; nucleotides not matched to a gene: 7. Germline values: CDR1 MNHEY, CDR2 SMNVEV (reference sequence). The CDR3 is CASSSPSGSGSYEQYF. As DNA, the CDR3 is TGTGCCAGCAGTTCCCCTAGCGGGAGTGGGTCCTACGAGCAGTACTTC.